This passage covers 4 T cell receptor beta chains from one sample sequenced in a study of response to subunit inactivated influenza vaccine (dated by TCRdb to 2017 to 2018). Library method: RT-PCR. Sequencing was performed on an Illumina HiSeq 2500. TCRdb passed the public sequencing reads through fastp at Q25 and MiXCR, retaining productive beta sequences. Each entry merges the rows of one CDR3 protein and shows their most common DNA and genes. Across this sample there are some 500,000 distinct CDR3 sequences, with about 25% seen only once. The ten most abundant clones make up approximately 2% of the sample. The specimen was CD4+ T cells sorted from PBMCs, collected 4 to 6 days after vaccination. These receptors all come from a man aged 45 to 65 who received an inactivated influenza vaccine. Donor details come from another sample of the same person, matched by shared clones.

The V gene is TRBV15, the J gene TRBJ2-5, with 13 bases identical to TRBD2. The CDR3 covers 16 residues. CDR1 is LNHNV and CDR2 is YYDKDF in the germline V gene (reference sequence). Germline trimming cut 4 bases from V and 1 base from J; bases unmatched to any gene: 3. The CDR3 sequence is CATSMGLAGIQETQYF. CDR3 in DNA: TGTGCCACCAGCATGGGACTAGCGGGAATCCAAGAGACCCAGTACTTC.

CDR3 DNA sequence: TGCAGTGCTGGGAGAACAGGGCGTACCGGGGAGCTGTTTTTT. Amino acids: CSAGRTGRTGELFF. This rearrangement joins TRBV20-1 to TRBJ2-2; the D gene is possibly TRBD1 (6 bases). The germline V gene encodes CDR1 DFQATT and CDR2 SNEGSKA (reference sequence). V was clipped by 5 bases and J by 5 bases, with 15 bases between them. The CDR3 covers 14 residues.

V gene TRBV20-1 combines with J gene TRBJ2-2, with D possibly being TRBD1 (7 bases). V was shortened by 0 bases and J by 0 bases, with 14 bases between the two germline ends. Looked up from germline, CDR1 is DFQATT and CDR2 is SNEGSKA (reference sequence). The CDR3 runs 17 residues. CDR3 region: CSAREMEGTANTGELFF. The DNA of the CDR3 is TGCAGTGCTAGAGAGATGGAGGGGACAGCGAACACCGGGGAGCTGTTTTTT.

This clonotype was found a few times. The J gene is TRBJ2-7, the V gene TRBV10-3; D unclear. This CDR3 comprises 11 residues. In germline, CDR1 is ENHRY, CDR2 SYGVKD. V was clipped by 3 bases and J by 2 bases, with 2 bases between them. The CDR3 DNA reads TGTGCCATCAGTGACCCCTACGAGCAGTACTTC. Its protein is CAISDPYEQYF.